This is a list of T cell receptor beta chains from one sample in a study of T cells in Graves' hyperthyroidism and ophthalmopathy. TCRdb ran MiXCR on the multiplex PCR reads and lists one entry per CDR3 protein. The table lists a few hundred thousand distinct CDR3 sequences, roughly 18% of them singletons. The material sequenced was blood. Source of these receptors: a woman aged 45 to 65 with Graves' hyperthyroidism. CDR3s include the opening cysteine and the closing phenylalanine or tryptophan. The D gene is left open where the match is weak. Part of the rows lack a size; the others show once, few, many or a class for expanded clones.

j_call	v_call	clone_size	d_call	cdr3_aa	cdr3_nt
TRBJ2-1	TRBV24-1	.	TRBD2	CATSDQTSGGLNEQFF	TGTGCCACCAGTGACCAAACTAGCGGGGGGCTGAATGAGCAGTTCTTC
TRBJ2-1	TRBV7-2	many	.	CASSLGWGTYNEQFF	TGTGCCAGCAGCTTGGGGTGGGGGACCTACAATGAGCAGTTCTTC
TRBJ1-1	TRBV20-1	few	.	CSARVSGRGNTEAFF	TGCAGTGCTAGAGTCTCGGGACGGGGGAACACTGAAGCTTTCTTT
TRBJ2-7	TRBV20-1	many	TRBD1	CSARPDRSTYEQYF	TGCAGTGCTAGGCCGGACAGGTCGACCTACGAGCAGTACTTC
TRBJ2-6	TRBV6-1	.	.	CASTAGPRSGANVLTF	TGTGCCAGCACCGCGGGGCCCCGCTCTGGGGCCAACGTCCTGACTTTC
TRBJ2-1	TRBV5-1	many	TRBD2	CASSLGQASGLYNEQFF	TGCGCCAGCAGCTTGGGGCAAGCTAGCGGGCTATACAATGAGCAGTTCTTC
TRBJ1-1	TRBV6-1	.	TRBD1	CATAKGQPVMNTEAFF	TGTGCCACCGCTAAGGGACAGCCAGTGATGAACACTGAAGCTTTCTTT
TRBJ1-1	TRBV20-1	few	TRBD1	CSLSTGRDTEAFF	TGCAGTCTATCGACAGGGAGGGACACTGAAGCTTTCTTT
TRBJ1-1	TRBV2	many	.	CASTITEAFF	TGTGCCAGCACCATCACTGAAGCTTTCTTT
TRBJ1-3	TRBV30	many	TRBD1	CAWDRGSGNTIYF	TGTGCCTGGGACAGGGGCTCTGGAAACACCATATATTTT
TRBJ2-7	TRBV20-1	many	TRBD2	CSAHTGTSAYEQYF	TGCAGTGCTCATACCGGGACTAGCGCCTACGAGCAGTACTTC
TRBJ1-2	TRBV27	.	.	CASSMTGAYGYTF	TGTGCCAGCAGTATGACAGGTGCCTATGGCTACACCTTC
TRBJ2-3	TRBV3-1	once	.	CASSQVSASGTNTQYF	TGTGCCAGCAGCCAAGTTTCAGCGAGTGGCACAAATACGCAGTATTTT
TRBJ1-6	TRBV3-1	few	.	CASGRGNSPLHF	TGTGCCAGCGGCAGGGGAAATTCACCCCTCCACTTT
TRBJ2-1	TRBV6-1	many	TRBD2	CASSEVGLAGGTSYNEQFF	TGTGCCAGCAGTGAAGTCGGGTTAGCGGGGGGCACAAGTTACAATGAGCAGTTCTTC
TRBJ2-7	TRBV6-1	.	.	CASGTSPSYEQYF	TGTGCCAGCGGGACTTCCCCTTCCTACGAGCAGTACTTC
TRBJ2-1	TRBV5-1	few	TRBD1	CASSLAGTGYNEQFF	TGCGCCAGCAGCTTGGCCGGGACAGGTTACAATGAGCAGTTCTTC
TRBJ2-1	TRBV20-1	few	TRBD2	CSAYSGGPGEQFF	TGCAGTGCCTATAGCGGGGGGCCGGGTGAGCAGTTCTTC
TRBJ2-7	TRBV6-1	.	TRBD1	CASSPGTGAIYEQYF	TGTGCCAGCAGCCCCGGGACAGGGGCTATTTACGAGCAGTACTTC
TRBJ2-1	TRBV2	.	TRBD2	CASSSGKTYNEQFF	TGTGCCAGCAGTAGCGGGAAGACCTACAATGAGCAGTTCTTC
TRBJ1-1	TRBV19	few	.	CASGAGTSNTEAFF	TGTGCCAGTGGAGCCGGGACATCTAACACTGAAGCTTTCTTT
TRBJ2-5	TRBV6-1	many	TRBD2	CASSSSGRWGETQYF	TGTGCCAGCAGTTCTAGCGGGAGGTGGGGGGAGACCCAGTACTTC
TRBJ2-1	TRBV7-9	few	TRBD2	CASSVSGTSGRLGFEQFF	TGTGCCAGCAGCGTCTCCGGGACTAGCGGGAGGTTGGGATTTGAGCAGTTCTTC
TRBJ1-3	TRBV7-3	.	TRBD1	CASRGQGGNTIYF	TGTGCCAGCAGAGGACAGGGGGGAAACACCATATATTTT
TRBJ1-2	TRBV28	.	TRBD1	CASSPTGDRGKGHTF	TGTGCCAGCAGTCCAACAGGGGACAGGGGCAAGGGCCACACCTTC
TRBJ2-3	TRBV7-9	.	TRBD2	CASSLGTSGRSDGTQYF	TGTGCCAGCAGCTTAGGGACTAGCGGGAGGTCGGACGGTACGCAGTATTTT
TRBJ2-4	TRBV20-1	.	TRBD1	CSAMVSLGQVIKNIQYF	TGCAGTGCTATGGTATCCCTGGGACAGGTGATCAAAAACATTCAGTACTTC
TRBJ1-6	TRBV7-9	.	TRBD1	CASSSNNWDRDSSYNSPLHF	TGTGCCAGCAGCTCCAATAACTGGGACAGGGATAGCTCCTATAATTCACCCCTCCACTTT
TRBJ2-1	TRBV7-2	many	.	CASSLEGEQFF	TGTGCCAGCAGCTTAGAGGGAGAGCAGTTCTTC
TRBJ2-7	TRBV25-1	.	TRBD1	CASSEYRGQVQYF	TGTGCCAGCAGTGAATATAGGGGACAGGTGCAGTACTTC
TRBJ1-2	TRBV7-8	.	.	CASSGGPGGSKYGYTF	TGTGCCAGCAGCGGCGGCCCGGGGGGCTCAAAGTATGGCTACACCTTC
TRBJ2-4	TRBV20-1	many	.	CSASGSPRSKNIQYF	TGCAGTGCCTCGGGATCCCCGCGGTCCAAAAACATTCAGTACTTC
TRBJ2-3	TRBV5-1	.	TRBD2	CASSPSGLGDTQYF	TGCGCCAGCAGCCCTAGCGGGTTGGGAGATACGCAGTATTTT
TRBJ2-2	TRBV2	few	.	CASTWNRQAGELFF	TGTGCCAGCACTTGGAATCGACAGGCCGGGGAGCTGTTTTTT
TRBJ1-1	TRBV4-1	few	TRBD1	CASSLGTGGISEAFF	TGCGCCAGCAGCCTTGGGACAGGGGGTATATCTGAAGCTTTCTTT
TRBJ2-1	TRBV5-8	.	TRBD1	CASSLGQGARSSEQFF	TGTGCCAGCAGCTTAGGGCAGGGGGCGCGATCAAGTGAGCAGTTCTTC
TRBJ1-1	TRBV7-2	few	TRBD1	CASSSQGLNTEAFF	TGTGCCAGCAGCTCACAGGGGCTGAACACTGAAGCTTTCTTT
TRBJ1-2	TRBV27	.	.	CASSLSYPGTNYGYTF	TGTGCCAGCAGTTTATCGTATCCAGGAACTAACTATGGCTACACCTTC
TRBJ2-2	TRBV20-1	once	.	CSATDGGPNTGELFF	TGCAGTGCTACCGACGGCGGGCCGAACACCGGGGAGCTGTTTTTT
TRBJ1-1	TRBV12-3/TRBV12-4	many	TRBD1	CASSSDRGDLNTEAFF	TGTGCCAGCAGTTCCGACAGGGGGGATCTGAACACTGAAGCTTTCTTT
TRBJ2-5	TRBV3-1	.	.	CASSQDQAAGQETQYF	TGTGCCAGCAGCCAAGACCAGGCGGCGGGCCAAGAGACCCAGTACTTC
TRBJ1-2	TRBV18	.	.	CASSPLNEEIDGYTF	TGTGCCAGCTCACCCCTGAATGAGGAGATCGATGGCTACACCTTC
TRBJ2-6	TRBV12-3/TRBV12-4	once	.	CASSSGESSGANVLTF	TGTGCCAGCAGTTCGGGAGAGAGCTCTGGGGCCAACGTCCTGACTTTC